This T cell receptor beta chain was sequenced in a study of cytomegalovirus exposure and HLA in healthy donors. Sequenced by immunoSEQ multiplex PCR; TCRdb stores in-frame clones only, minus some. This sample yields around 150,000 clones, of which approximately 87% are seen a single time; around 5% belongs to the top ten. The CDR3 consists of 15 residues. Germline-derived CDR1 and CDR2 are MDHEN and SYDVKM. V was trimmed by 8 bases and J by 2 bases, leaving 16 bases between them. Material for sequencing was PBMCs. The chain carries TRBV28 and TRBJ1-5, with D possibly being TRBD1 (5 bases). This receptor was identified in a woman in her twenties or thirties in good health and CMV-seronegative. CDR3 nucleotide sequence: TGTGCCAGCTTCCCCGCGGGGCGTCGCAATCAGCCCCAGCATTTT. Translated: CASFPAGRRNQPQHF.